This T cell receptor beta chain was sequenced during a study of blood T cell repertoires in COVID-19. Study as a whole: Sites across the United States, Italy and Spain contributed samples from acute and convalescent COVID-19. From T cells, B-cell-depleted T cells, or PBMCs came the material, which was cDNA or gDNA.

The authors' processing: The assay estimated nucleated cells by amplifying reference gene primers. Clones were sequenced by immunoSEQ multiplex PCR, and TCRdb holds only the in-frame ones, with some missing. V and J calls plus clone size are reproduced from that table; the DNA served to infer D and trimming. The data show 250,000 to 350,000 clones, with over 80% seen just once and about 9.8% held by the top ten. The specimen sequenced was PBMCs or T cells enriched from blood (not recorded which). The sequence derives from a woman younger than 30 who had recovered from COVID-19.

The CDR3 protein is CASSYNRLDRPYEQYF. The CDR3 nucleotides read TGTGCCAGCAGTTACAACAGATTGGACAGGCCCTACGAGCAGTACTTC. The chain combines TRBV6-5 with TRBJ2-7; 7 nucleotides align to TRBD1. The junction had 9 bases not matched to a gene; V was cut back by 2 bases and J by 2 bases. The CDR3 has 16 residues. Germline CDR1 is MNHEY and CDR2 is SVGAGI.